The 12 T cell receptor beta chains presented below share a single source sample, sequenced in a study of blood T cell repertoires in COVID-19. Data came from immunoSEQ multiplex PCR; TCRdb stores just in-frame clones and leaves some out. The sample holds some 200,000 clones, roughly 85% seen once. Sequenced material: peripheral blood. The source is a man between 60 and 70 years old with active or convalescent COVID-19.

The chain is built from TRBV7-2 and TRBJ2-1; TRBD2 matches 10 bases. Germline V lookup: CDR1 SGHTA, CDR2 FQGNSA. The length of the CDR3 is 16 residues. V lost 3 bases, J lost 5 bases, and 7 bases stayed unmatched. The CDR3 nucleotides read TGTGCCAGCAGCTTGGAGAGCGGGGGGGTTCACAATGAGCAGTTCTTC. Amino acids: CASSLESGGVHNEQFF.

The chain joins TRBV5-1 to TRBJ2-5, with 14 bases lining up with TRBD2. CDR3 length: 16 residues. In germline, CDR1 is SGHRS, CDR2 YFSETQ. V trimming: 2 bases; J trimming: 10 bases; junction bases outside the gene matches: 10. CDR3 bases: TGCGCCAGCAGCTTACCGACTAGCGGGGGGGCTGTCGACCAGTACTTC. It yields the protein CASSLPTSGGAVDQYF. Combining the CDR3 with reference TRBV5-1 and TRBJ2-5 gives the whole variable domain KAGVTQTPRYLIKTRGQQVTLSCSPISGHRSVSWYQQTPGQGLQFLFEYFSETQRNKGNFPGRFSGRQFSNSRSEMNVSTLELGDSALYLCASSLPTSGGAVDQYFGPGTRLLVL.

The chain uses TRBV12-5 and TRBJ2-3; a weak D match, TRBD1 (6 bases). Trimming took off 6 bases at V and 0 bases at J, with 10 bases between the two ends. Per germline, CDR1 LGHNT and CDR2 FRNRAP. The CDR3 has 14 residues. The CDR3 DNA is TGTGCTAGTGGACAGGGCGGAAGCACAGATACGCAGTATTTT. As protein: CASGQGGSTDTQYF.

The genes are TRBV29-1 and TRBJ2-7; 10 bases align to TRBD1. Germline V gives CDR1 SQVTM, CDR2 ANQGSEA. CDR3 length: 12 residues. Unmatched junction bases numbered 1, after V lost 3 bases and J lost 5 bases. In DNA, the CDR3 is TGCAGCGTTGAGACAGGGGGCGACGAGCAGTACTTC. This codes for CSVETGGDEQYF.

J is TRBJ2-7 and V is TRBV18, with 12 bases fitting TRBD1. The junction had 4 bases not matched to a gene; V was cut back by 3 bases and J by 4 bases. In germline, CDR1 is KGHSH, CDR2 LQKENI. CDR3 length: 15 amino acids. The CDR3 DNA reads TGTGCCAGCTCACCCGGGACAGGGGGCAGGTACGAGCAGTACTTC. Amino acids: CASSPGTGGRYEQYF.

The chain couples TRBV11-2 to TRBJ1-2, with D possibly being TRBD1 (6 bases). Germline lookup yields CDR1 SGHAT and CDR2 FQNNGV. The CDR3 contains 16 residues. The V end was cut by 4 bases, the J end by 6 bases, with 21 bases between. The DNA of the CDR3 is TGTGCCAGCAGCTCAATCCGGGACAAGGGTATTGATGGCTACACCTTC. Translation gives CASSSIRDKGIDGYTF.

This clone was detected a few times. CDR3 DNA: TGTGCCTGGAGTTCCCTCTTCTTTCAGGGGGCGCGGGGCTACACCTTC. This codes for CAWSSLFFQGARGYTF. The V gene is TRBV30, the J gene TRBJ1-2; 8 bases match TRBD1. The CDR3 spans 16 residues. The trim removed 2 bases at V and 8 bases at J, leaving 16 bases unmatched. Germline V gene lookup returns CDR1 GTSNPN and CDR2 SVGIG (reference sequence).

V usage is TRBV7-9 and J usage is TRBJ1-1; 8 bases are a match to TRBD1. With V trimmed by 6 bases and J by 0 bases, 6 bases remained unmatched. CDR3 length equals 15 residues. Germline V lookup: CDR1 SEHNR, CDR2 FQNEAQ (reference sequence). The CDR3 sequence: CASRETGALNTEAFF. CDR3 in DNA: TGTGCCAGCAGAGAGACAGGGGCCCTGAACACTGAAGCTTTCTTT.

The gene calls are TRBV5-1 and TRBJ1-1, with TRBD1 identical over 7 bases. The CDR3 spans 15 residues. The germline V gene encodes CDR1 SGHRS and CDR2 YFSETQ. Trimming at V came to 0 bases and at J to 3 bases, leaving 5 bases not matched to a gene. The CDR3 nucleotides read TGCGCCAGCAGCTTGGAGAGACAGGGTGACACTGAAGCTTTCTTT. Translating it yields CASSLERQGDTEAFF.

This clone occurred a few times. The chain couples TRBV5-1 to TRBJ1-2; 10 bases are a match to TRBD1. In germline, CDR1 is SGHRS, CDR2 YFSETQ. The ends lost 4 bases at V and 5 bases at J; junction bases unmatched: 8. The CDR3 runs to 15 residues. Here the CDR3 reads CASSAGQGNYYGYTF. The CDR3 nucleotides read TGCGCCAGCAGCGCGGGACAGGGGAATTATTATGGCTACACCTTC.

The chain combines TRBV11-2 with TRBJ2-6; 11 nucleotides match TRBD2. Germline CDR1 and CDR2: SGHAT and FQNNGV. This CDR3 has 18 residues. The J segment lost 2 bases and the V segment lost 0 bases, leaving 3 bases of the junction unmatched. The CDR3 sequence: CASSLDLSGGAGANVLTF. The CDR3 coding sequence is TGTGCCAGCAGCTTAGATCTTAGCGGGGGGGCTGGGGCCAACGTCCTGACTTTC.

The chain carries TRBV10-3 and TRBJ2-7; no reliable D call. V was shortened by 0 bases and J by 1 base, with 4 bases between the two germline ends. This CDR3 is 13 amino acids long. Germline V lookup: CDR1 ENHRY, CDR2 SYGVKD. The CDR3 sequence is CAISESTSYEQYF. The CDR3 bases are TGTGCCATCAGTGAGTCGACATCCTACGAGCAGTACTTC.